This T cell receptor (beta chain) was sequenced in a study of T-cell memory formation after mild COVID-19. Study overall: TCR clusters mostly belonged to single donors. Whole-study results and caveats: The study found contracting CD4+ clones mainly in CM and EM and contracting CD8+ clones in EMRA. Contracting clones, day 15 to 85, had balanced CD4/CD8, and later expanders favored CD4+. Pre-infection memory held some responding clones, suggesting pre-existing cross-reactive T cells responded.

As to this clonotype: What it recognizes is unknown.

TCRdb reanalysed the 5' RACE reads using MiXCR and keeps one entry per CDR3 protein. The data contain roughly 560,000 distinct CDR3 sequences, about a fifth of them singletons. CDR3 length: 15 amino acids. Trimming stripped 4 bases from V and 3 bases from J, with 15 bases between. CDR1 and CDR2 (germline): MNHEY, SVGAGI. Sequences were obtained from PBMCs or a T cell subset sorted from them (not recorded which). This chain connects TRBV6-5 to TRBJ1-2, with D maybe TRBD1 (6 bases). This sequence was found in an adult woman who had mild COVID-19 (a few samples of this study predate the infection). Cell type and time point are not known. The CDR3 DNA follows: TGTGCCAGCAGTTTTCGACCGGGACAAGACTATGGCTACACCTTC. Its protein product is CASSFRPGQDYGYTF.